What follows are 30 T cell receptor beta chains derived from one specimen sequenced in a study of metastatic and nonmetastatic thyroid tumors. No patient received treatment before thyroid surgery. TCRdb called clones again from the PCR reads with MiXCR. The table includes 27,000 or so clones, around 25% detected once. Sample: blood. These receptors were obtained from a female donor with papillary thyroid cancer or a benign thyroid nodule (not recorded which). Some clones in this sample may be carry-over from other donors' samples.

The sample holds a few counts of this clone. The chain is built from TRBV6-2 or TRBV6-3 and TRBJ2-7, with D perhaps TRBD1 (6 bases). This CDR3 has 17 residues. V lost 2 bases and J 7 bases, leaving 24 bases between the germline ends. Per germline, CDR1 MNHEY and CDR2 SVGEGT. The CDR3 nucleotides read TGTGCCAGCAGTTACCGGCAAGCGACAGGTCGACCTGAGGAGCAGTACTTC. It yields the protein CASSYRQATGRPEEQYF.

This clone is deemed medium-sized. V and J are TRBV6-1 and TRBJ1-2; no definite D call. V was shortened by 8 bases and J by 2 bases, with 9 bases between the two germline ends. Germline CDR1 MNHNS, CDR2 SASEGT. The CDR3 totals 12 residues. The CDR3 sequence is CASRTLNYGYTF. CDR3 nucleotides: TGTGCCAGCCGGACGTTAAACTATGGCTACACCTTC.

This clone has a single count. This chain links TRBV5-5 with TRBJ2-7; 8 nucleotides align to TRBD1. V shed 3 bases, J shed 2 bases, and the junction held 7 bases outside the gene matches. The CDR3 loop spans 15 amino acids. Germline assignment: CDR1 SGHKS and CDR2 YYEKEE (reference sequence). The CDR3 is CASSSRTGSAYEQYF. In DNA form, the CDR3 reads TGTGCCAGCAGCTCGAGGACAGGGTCCGCCTACGAGCAGTACTTC.

As concerns this clone: Relative to the germline gene, one junction end is altered; a read error may explain this. The chain joins TRBV6-1 to TRBJ1-3; D is ambiguous. Germline lookup yields CDR1 MNHNS and CDR2 SASEGT. The CDR3 runs 13 residues. CDR3 loop: CASRSNSGDTIYF. The CDR3 nucleotides are TGTGCCAGCAGGTCTAACTCTGGAGACACCATATATTTT.

In this sample, this clone turned up many times. The chain recombines TRBV5-1 with TRBJ2-5, with TRBD1 matching 8 bases. V lost 4 bases and J lost 1; bases outside the gene matches: 6. Looked up from germline, CDR1 is SGHRS and CDR2 is YFSETQ. The CDR3 sequence is 15 residues long. CDR3 sequence (DNA): TGCGCCAGCAGCCTGACAGGGGATCCCCAAGAGACCCAGTACTTC. This translates into CASSLTGDPQETQYF.

The chain couples TRBV19 to TRBJ1-1; D remains ambiguous. The CDR3 contains 12 residues. Trimming took off 9 bases at V and 6 bases at J, with 14 bases between the two ends. Per the germline V gene, CDR1 is LNHDA and CDR2 is SQIVND (reference sequence). The CDR3 protein is CASKGGSSEAFF. The CDR3 DNA sequence: TGTGCCAGCAAAGGTGGGTCATCTGAAGCTTTCTTT.

This clone was observed a handful of times. The V and J genes are TRBV29-1 and TRBJ2-7; D is perhaps TRBD1 (6 bases). This CDR3 has 12 residues. Germline loops: CDR1 SQVTM, CDR2 ANQGSEA. Trimming left V 6 bases short and J 1 base short, with 10 bases between. The CDR3 region is CSVAQGSYEQYF. The CDR3 DNA is TGCAGCGTCGCACAGGGATCCTACGAGCAGTACTTC.

CDR3 nucleotide sequence: TGTGCCAGCAGCCGTCTCCTCGAGTGCAGTGGGAGGGTGACCCTCCACTTT. This gives the protein CASSRLLECSGRVTLHF. The gene calls are TRBV27 and TRBJ1-6; D uncertain. The CDR3 is made up of 17 amino acids. The germline V gene has CDR1 MNHEY and CDR2 SMNVEV (reference sequence). Trimming removed 6 bases at V and 14 bases at J, with 29 bases between.

Ten or more counts support this clone. V usage is TRBV28 and J usage is TRBJ1-4, with 11 bases fitting TRBD1. The CDR3 length is 15 residues. In germline, CDR1 is MDHEN, CDR2 SYDVKM. The J segment lost 6 bases and the V segment lost 1 base, leaving 1 base of the junction unmatched. The CDR3 DNA reads as TGTGCCAGCAGTTTATTGGGACAGGGGGATGAAAAACTGTTTTTT. This encodes CASSLLGQGDEKLFF.

This clone was counted ten times or more. The chain has TRBV7-2 and TRBJ2-2, with 11 bases identical to TRBD2. The V segment lost 5 bases and the J segment 1 base; nucleotides outside the gene matches: 9. Germline V lookup: CDR1 SGHTA, CDR2 FQGNSA. The length of the CDR3 is 18 residues. CDR3: CASSPTRTSGWNTGELFF. CDR3 sequence (DNA): TGTGCCAGCAGCCCAACCCGGACTAGCGGGTGGAACACCGGGGAGCTGTTTTTT.

This clone was seen many times. The chain employs TRBV7-2 and TRBJ2-3; 7 bases map to TRBD2. The CDR3 loop spans 17 amino acids. V trimming: 5 bases; J trimming: 5 bases; junction bases outside the gene matches: 16. Germline V lookup: CDR1 SGHTA, CDR2 FQGNSA. The CDR3 protein is CASSAGEGRRLGDTQYF. In nucleotides, the CDR3 is TGTGCCAGCAGCGCGGGGGAGGGCCGGCGGTTAGGAGATACGCAGTATTTT. Using reference TRBV7-2 and TRBJ2-3 for the parts outside the CDR3, the full variable domain is GAGVSQSPSNKVTEKGKDVELRCDPISGHTALYWYRQSLGQGLEFLIYFQGNSAPDKSGLPSDRFSAERTGGSVSTLTIQRTQQEDSAVYLCASSAGEGRRLGDTQYFGPGTRLTVL.

This clone was observed at least ten times. The chain has TRBV9 and TRBJ2-3; maybe TRBD1 (5 bases). The CDR3 totals 16 residues. V lost 0 bases and J lost 0, with 11 bases in between. CDR1 is SGDLS, CDR2 YYNGEE, per germline. The CDR3 region is CASSVGGFRSTDTQYF. The CDR3 region has the DNA TGTGCCAGCAGCGTAGGGGGCTTCCGTAGCACAGATACGCAGTATTTT.

This clone was seen many times. Relative to the germline gene, one junction end is altered; a read error may explain this. V usage is TRBV3-1 and J usage is TRBJ2-1; D possibly corresponds to TRBD2 (6 bases). The CDR3 extends over 13 amino acids. Germline lookup yields CDR1 LGHDT and CDR2 YNNKEL (reference sequence). The CDR3 coding sequence is TGTGCCAGCAGCCACATGGGGGTGGAGGGCCAGATCTTC. Translation: CASSHMGVEGQIF.

The genes are TRBV4-3 and TRBJ2-7; tentatively, D is TRBD2 (5 bases). With 0 bases removed from V and 1 base from J, the gap between germline ends came to 13 bases. CDR1 is LGHNA and CDR2 is YSLEER in the germline V gene. The CDR3 has 16 amino acids. Written as DNA, the CDR3 is TGCGCCAGCAGCCAAGAATACGGGAAGGCTTCCTACGAGCAGTACTTC. The encoded protein is CASSQEYGKASYEQYF.

The rearrangement uses TRBV6-2 or TRBV6-3 and TRBJ2-1; 7 nucleotides match TRBD1. CDR1 is MNHEY, CDR2 SVGEGT, per germline. CDR3 length: 16 amino acids. V dropped 2 bases and J dropped 5; count of bases not matched to a gene: 9. In DNA, the CDR3 is TGTGCCAGCAGTTACCTAGGACAGGTCCCCCACAATGAGCAGTTCTTC. Protein product: CASSYLGQVPHNEQFF.

J is TRBJ1-2 and V is TRBV20-1, with D possibly TRBD1 on 6 matching bases. Trimming stripped 0 bases from V and 3 bases from J, with 20 bases between. The CDR3 contains 17 residues. Looked up from germline, CDR1 is DFQATT and CDR2 is SNEGSKA (reference sequence). DNA for the CDR3: TGCAGTGCTAGAGATAGGGGGAGGCAGGGAATTCACTATGGCTACACCTTC. Protein: CSARDRGRQGIHYGYTF.

V usage is TRBV11-2 and J usage is TRBJ2-7; D is uncertain. This CDR3 comprises 15 residues. From germline, CDR1 is SGHAT and CDR2 FQNNGV. V was trimmed by 1 base and J by 5 bases, leaving 15 bases between them. This chain's CDR3 is CASSLVSPEANEQYF. CDR3 nucleotides: TGTGCCAGCAGCTTAGTCAGTCCCGAGGCTAACGAGCAGTACTTC.

V gene TRBV4-3 combines with J gene TRBJ1-1; 8 bases fit TRBD1. Unmatched junction bases numbered 7, after V lost 0 bases and J lost 4 bases. Germline V lookup: CDR1 LGHNA, CDR2 YSLEER. The CDR3 is made up of 16 amino acids. The CDR3 loop reads CASSQDLDRGGTEAFF. In DNA form, the CDR3 reads TGCGCCAGCAGCCAAGATCTTGACAGGGGAGGCACTGAAGCTTTCTTT.

The rearrangement uses TRBV6-1 and TRBJ1-2, with D possibly matching TRBD1 (5 bases). The CDR3 spans 15 residues. Looked up from germline, CDR1 is MNHNS and CDR2 is SASEGT. V gave up 8 bases and J gave up 5 bases, with 21 bases separating them. CDR3 nucleotide sequence: TGTGCCAGCGTCACCTCTCAGGGTTTTTTATATGGCTACACCTTC. Translation: CASVTSQGFLYGYTF.

This clone rates as medium-sized (0.01 to 0.1%). The V gene is TRBV6-1, the J gene TRBJ2-1; TRBD2 matches 8 bases. Per the germline V gene, CDR1 is MNHNS and CDR2 is SASEGT. CDR3 length: 13 residues. J was trimmed by 4 bases and V by 6 bases; bases with no gene match: 2. CDR3 residues: CASRIAGYNEQFF. CDR3 nucleotide sequence: TGTGCCAGCAGGATAGCGGGGTACAATGAGCAGTTCTTC.

The V and J genes are TRBV19 and TRBJ2-1, with 7 positions matching TRBD1. V lost 6 bases and J lost 6; bases outside the gene matches: 14. Germline CDR1 is LNHDA and CDR2 is SQIVND (reference sequence). The CDR3 has 16 amino acids. CDR3 protein: CASSPNRDRRVNEQFF. The CDR3 coding sequence is TGTGCCAGTAGCCCGAACCGGGACAGAAGGGTCAATGAGCAGTTCTTC.

The sample holds many counts of this clone. The chain has TRBV20-1 and TRBJ1-2; D perhaps matches TRBD1 (5 bases). Germline V CDR1 and CDR2: DFQATT, SNEGSKA (reference sequence). V was cut by 2 bases and J by 10 bases, with 17 bases left in between. This CDR3 is 13 amino acids long. In DNA, the CDR3 is TGCAGTGCTAGAAAACCTGCAGGGTTTGACTACACCTTC. The encoded protein is CSARKPAGFDYTF.

About this clone: This sequence may be a read error, since a much larger clone differs from it by one base. The chain combines TRBV20-1 with TRBJ2-2; the match to TRBD1 covers 10 bases. CDR3 length: 19 amino acids. Germline CDR1 and CDR2: DFQATT and SNEGSKA (reference sequence). The CDR3 loop reads CSAGGNGGQGSSNTWELFF. In nucleotides, the CDR3 is TGCAGTGCTGGGGGAAATGGGGGACAGGGGTCTTCAAACACCTGGGAGCTGTTTTTT.

By frequency in the sample, this clone is medium-sized. The rearrangement joins TRBV12-3 or TRBV12-4 to TRBJ1-2; D may be TRBD1 (6 bases). CDR3 length: 14 amino acids. With 2 bases removed from V and 3 bases from J, the gap between germline ends came to 10 bases. CDR3 sequence reads: CASSLRGGYYGYTF. In nucleotides, the CDR3 is TGTGCCAGCAGTTTAAGGGGGGGCTACTATGGCTACACCTTC.

There are many counts of this clone. This chain uses TRBV15 with TRBJ2-1; TRBD2 matches 8 bases. The CDR3 is 17 residues long. From germline, CDR1 is LNHNV and CDR2 YYDKDF (reference sequence). The V and J ends lost 4 bases and 1 base, in that order; junction bases with no gene match: 9. This CDR3 is CATSKVGGLASYNEQFF. DNA for the CDR3: TGTGCCACCAGCAAAGTGGGAGGACTAGCATCCTACAATGAGCAGTTCTTC.

The rearrangement joins TRBV6-1 to TRBJ1-2; the match to TRBD1 covers 7 bases. The junction had 7 bases not matched to a gene; V was cut back by 3 bases and J by 0 bases. Germline V gives CDR1 MNHNS, CDR2 SASEGT. This CDR3 has 16 amino acids. The chain's CDR3 is CASSEVRDSANYGYTF. In nucleotides, the CDR3 is TGTGCCAGCAGTGAGGTGAGGGACAGTGCTAACTATGGCTACACCTTC.

The rearrangement links TRBV3-1 to TRBJ1-2; D is unclear. Germline V CDR1 and CDR2: LGHDT, YNNKEL (reference sequence). Trimming removed 5 bases at V and 3 bases at J, with 10 bases between. This CDR3 contains 13 residues. This CDR3 reads CASSVAAHYGYTF. CDR3 DNA sequence: TGTGCCAGCAGCGTCGCGGCTCACTATGGCTACACCTTC.

The gene calls are TRBV6-2 or TRBV6-3 and TRBJ2-7; 7 bases map to TRBD1. This CDR3 comprises 15 residues. After removal of 2 bases from V and 6 bases from J, the junction contained 10 bases not matched to a gene. CDR1 is MNHEY and CDR2 is SVGEGT in the germline V gene. CDR3: CASSYVLGGPGEQYF. CDR3 nucleotide sequence: TGTGCCAGCAGTTACGTTCTAGGGGGCCCCGGCGAGCAGTACTTC.

This clone occurred many times. This could be a read error, since a much larger clone is one nucleotide away. Since the CDR3 does not end with the conserved phenylalanine or tryptophan, this likely comes from a read error. The chain carries TRBV12-3 or TRBV12-4 and TRBJ1-2, with TRBD1 as a possible D gene (6 bases). Trimming left V 2 bases short and J 6 bases short, with 13 bases between. This CDR3 comprises 14 residues. CDR3 residues: CASSLLGAHNGYTL. The CDR3 nucleotides are TGTGCCAGCAGTTTATTGGGGGCGCACAATGGCTACACCCTC.

This clone was detected a few times. The J gene is TRBJ1-2, the V gene TRBV6-2 or TRBV6-3, with D perhaps matching TRBD1 (5 bases). CDR3 length: 12 amino acids. Per the germline V gene, CDR1 is MNHEY and CDR2 is SVGEGT. V was cut by 0 bases and J by 6 bases, with 5 bases left in between. In DNA, the CDR3 is TGTGCCAGCAGTTACTCGGGGGATGGCTACACCTTC. Translation gives CASSYSGDGYTF.